This T cell receptor (beta chain) was observed in a study of T-cell memory formation after mild COVID-19. This clonotype was detected only a few times. Each CDR3 protein is one row after TCRdb ran MiXCR on the 5' RACE reads. The data contain 400,000 or so distinct CDR3 sequences, 20% to 25% of them singletons. The CDR3 runs 16 residues. The germline V and J ends were trimmed by 2 bases and 5 bases, with 17 bases remaining between them. Germline CDR1 reads SGHRS; CDR2 reads YFSETQ. The TCR comes from an adult woman who had mild COVID-19 (a few samples of this study predate the infection). Cell type and time point are not known. This chain connects TRBV5-1 to TRBJ2-1; D possibly corresponds to TRBD2 (5 bases). Specimen: PBMCs or a T cell subset sorted from them (not recorded which). For the CDR3, the DNA is TGCGCCAGCAGCTTAGGCGGGCCAGCTTTCAACAATGAGCAGTTCTTC. Translating gives CASSLGGPAFNNEQFF. Using reference TRBV5-1 and TRBJ2-1 for the parts outside the CDR3, the full variable domain is KAGVTQTPRYLIKTRGQQVTLSCSPISGHRSVSWYQQTPGQGLQFLFEYFSETQRNKGNFPGRFSGRQFSNSRSEMNVSTLELGDSALYLCASSLGGPAFNNEQFFGPGTRLTVL.